A selection of T cell receptor beta chains follows, all from one sample in a study of identical twins. TCRdb reprocessed the 5' RACE reads with MiXCR, giving one entry per CDR3 protein. This sample carries some 240,000 distinct CDR3 sequences, roughly 10% of them seen once, and the ten largest clones take 9% to 10%. Sequencing was done on a sample of memory T cells sorted from blood. Every receptor here comes from a man aged 45-60 years in good health. The CDR3 runs from the conserved cysteine through the conserved F or W. A D gene is named only where the DNA matches it firmly. Expanded clones are given a class, and other clones once, few, many or no size at all.

abundance: many; d_gene: TRBD1; j_gene: TRBJ2-7; v_gene: TRBV29-1; CDR3nt: TGCAGCGTTCTATCCGGGACAGGGCACTCCTACGAGCAGTACTTC; CDR3aa: CSVLSGTGHSYEQYF
abundance: -; d_gene: -; j_gene: TRBJ1-1; v_gene: TRBV20-1; CDR3nt: TGCAGTGCTAGACCACTATCGGAAGCTTTCTTT; CDR3aa: CSARPLSEAFF
abundance: many; d_gene: TRBD1; j_gene: TRBJ2-4; v_gene: TRBV6-1; CDR3nt: TGTGCCAAAATGTACGCGACCGGGACAGGCTTAAACATTCAGTACTTC; CDR3aa: CAKMYATGTGLNIQYF
abundance: many; d_gene: -; j_gene: TRBJ1-1; v_gene: TRBV4-1; CDR3nt: TGCGCCAGCAGCCAAAAATTTCTCGGGGGGAGCACTGAAGCTTTCTTT; CDR3aa: CASSQKFLGGSTEAFF
abundance: many; d_gene: TRBD1; j_gene: TRBJ2-6; v_gene: TRBV29-1; CDR3nt: TGCAGCGTTGCGGGACAGGGGACTGGGGCCAACGTCCTGACTTTC; CDR3aa: CSVAGQGTGANVLTF
abundance: many; d_gene: TRBD2; j_gene: TRBJ2-5; v_gene: TRBV10-3; CDR3nt: TGTGCCATCAGTGAGGCTAGCGGGAGTCAAGAGACCCAGTACTTC; CDR3aa: CAISEASGSQETQYF
abundance: many; d_gene: -; j_gene: TRBJ1-6; v_gene: TRBV4-3; CDR3nt: TGCGCCAGCAGCCAAGACCCGGGATCCCCGACAACAACCCTCCACTTT; CDR3aa: CASSQDPGSPTTTLHF
abundance: -; d_gene: TRBD1; j_gene: TRBJ2-5; v_gene: TRBV12-3/TRBV12-4; CDR3nt: TGTGCCAGCAGTTTAGAGGACAGGGAAGAGACCCAGTACTTC; CDR3aa: CASSLEDREETQYF
abundance: -; d_gene: -; j_gene: TRBJ2-1; v_gene: TRBV11-2; CDR3nt: TGTGCCAGCAGCTTAGGCGGTACCCTACTCAATGAGCAGTTCTTC; CDR3aa: CASSLGGTLLNEQFF
abundance: few; d_gene: -; j_gene: TRBJ1-2; v_gene: TRBV25-1; CDR3nt: TGTGCCAGCAGTGATGGGGACACCTATAACTATGGCTACACCTTC; CDR3aa: CASSDGDTYNYGYTF
abundance: few; d_gene: TRBD2; j_gene: TRBJ2-7; v_gene: TRBV12-3/TRBV12-4; CDR3nt: TGTGCCAGCAGTTTAGGTGTTAGCGGGGGGGCTTACGAGCAGTACTTC; CDR3aa: CASSLGVSGGAYEQYF
abundance: once; d_gene: -; j_gene: TRBJ2-5; v_gene: TRBV3-1; CDR3nt: TGTGCCAGCAGCCCCTCCCCTGGGGGAAAAGAGACCCAGTACTTC; CDR3aa: CASSPSPGGKETQYF
abundance: many; d_gene: -; j_gene: TRBJ1-1; v_gene: TRBV15; CDR3nt: TGTGCCACCAGCAGTACCCAAACCACGAGGGCGGGGAGGTTTCGAAGAGCTTTCTTT; CDR3aa: CATSSTQTTRAGRFRRAFF
abundance: many; d_gene: -; j_gene: TRBJ1-5; v_gene: TRBV29-1; CDR3nt: TGCAGCGTTGCTCCTACGGATAGCAATCAGCCCCAGCATTTT; CDR3aa: CSVAPTDSNQPQHF
abundance: -; d_gene: -; j_gene: TRBJ1-6; v_gene: TRBV20-1; CDR3nt: TGCAGTGCTAGAACTGTGGGGTATAATTCACCCCTCCACTTT; CDR3aa: CSARTVGYNSPLHF
abundance: -; d_gene: -; j_gene: TRBJ2-2; v_gene: TRBV20-1; CDR3nt: TGCAGTGCTAGAGGGACGGCGAACACCGGGGAGCTGTTTTTT; CDR3aa: CSARGTANTGELFF
abundance: -; d_gene: -; j_gene: TRBJ1-2; v_gene: TRBV6-1; CDR3nt: TGTGCCAGCAGCCGTTCTTCTAACTATGGCTACACCTTC; CDR3aa: CASSRSSNYGYTF
abundance: many; d_gene: -; j_gene: TRBJ2-1; v_gene: TRBV20-1; CDR3nt: TGCAGTGCTAGCTGGGGGAACTCCTACAATGAGCAGTTCTTC; CDR3aa: CSASWGNSYNEQFF
abundance: many; d_gene: -; j_gene: TRBJ2-7; v_gene: TRBV20-1; CDR3nt: TGCAGCGGGGGGCCTGGTGGATACGAGCAGTACTTC; CDR3aa: CSGGPGGYEQYF
abundance: few; d_gene: TRBD1; j_gene: TRBJ1-4; v_gene: TRBV12-3/TRBV12-4; CDR3nt: TGTGCCAGCAGTTTTGTGGGACAGCCCGAAAAACTGTTTTTT; CDR3aa: CASSFVGQPEKLFF
abundance: few; d_gene: TRBD2; j_gene: TRBJ2-7; v_gene: TRBV5-1; CDR3nt: TGCGCCAGCAGCTTGGCCGGAGGGAGGGCCAGCGAGCAGTACTTC; CDR3aa: CASSLAGGRASEQYF
abundance: -; d_gene: -; j_gene: TRBJ2-2; v_gene: TRBV29-1; CDR3nt: -; CDR3aa: CSVPFRGTGELFFF
abundance: few; d_gene: TRBD2; j_gene: TRBJ2-2; v_gene: TRBV4-2; CDR3nt: TGTGCCAGCAGCCAAGAAGGGACTAGCGGGATAGGCGGGGAGCTGTTTTTT; CDR3aa: CASSQEGTSGIGGELFF
abundance: -; d_gene: -; j_gene: TRBJ2-3; v_gene: TRBV6-5; CDR3nt: TGTGCCAGCAGTTACTCCGCCGGGACATATCGCACAGATACGCAGTATTTT; CDR3aa: CASSYSAGTYRTDTQYF
abundance: few; d_gene: TRBD2; j_gene: TRBJ2-5; v_gene: TRBV5-1; CDR3nt: TGCGCCAGCAACGGAGGTAGCGGGGGACAAGAGACCCAGTACTTC; CDR3aa: CASNGGSGGQETQYF
abundance: many; d_gene: TRBD2; j_gene: TRBJ2-7; v_gene: TRBV7-6; CDR3nt: TGTGCCAGCAGCTCTTCCCCGACTAGCGGGTATTACGAGCAGTACTTC; CDR3aa: CASSSSPTSGYYEQYF
abundance: -; d_gene: -; j_gene: TRBJ2-3; v_gene: TRBV7-9; CDR3nt: TGTGCCAGCAGCCCCATCTCAGGGGCAGGGCGCACAGATACGCAGTATTTT; CDR3aa: CASSPISGAGRTDTQYF
abundance: few; d_gene: -; j_gene: TRBJ1-6; v_gene: TRBV20-1; CDR3nt: TGCAGTGCTAGAAGCCAGGGTGGTGGATCACCCCTCCACTTT; CDR3aa: CSARSQGGGSPLHF
abundance: once; d_gene: -; j_gene: TRBJ1-1; v_gene: TRBV20-1; CDR3nt: TGCAGTGCTAGTAGAGGAAGTAGAGCTTTCTTT; CDR3aa: CSASRGSRAFF
abundance: -; d_gene: -; j_gene: TRBJ2-7; v_gene: TRBV6-2/TRBV6-3; CDR3nt: TGTGCCAGCAGTTACACGGGGGAAGTGTCCTACGAGCAGTACTTC; CDR3aa: CASSYTGEVSYEQYF
abundance: -; d_gene: -; j_gene: TRBJ2-1; v_gene: TRBV7-9; CDR3nt: TGTGCCAGCGGGGTTCCCCATGGCGATGAGCAGTTCTTC; CDR3aa: CASGVPHGDEQFF
abundance: few; d_gene: TRBD1; j_gene: TRBJ2-6; v_gene: TRBV4-3; CDR3nt: TGCGCCAGCAGCCAAGAGAGGTTCGAGACAGGGGTCTCTGGGGCCAACGTCCTGACTTTC; CDR3aa: CASSQERFETGVSGANVLTF